This T cell receptor (beta chain) stems from a study of Tregs in tolerant kidney transplant recipients. With regard to this clone: Its antigen is as yet unknown.

Generated by immunoSEQ multiplex PCR, the TCRdb table keeps only in-frame clones and is missing some. The data show roughly 50,000 clones, over 85% seen once. Findings and limits, study-wide: In tolerant patients, donor-specific Tregs outgrew total Tregs, suggesting antigen-driven expansion. For some patients, primers changed over time, blocking nucleotide-level comparison.

Mixed chimerism was transient after nonmyeloablative marrow transplants from related graft donors. Unstimulated Tregs (CD4+CD25+CD127-) and CD4+CD25- non-Tregs were sorted from PBMCs. V trimming: 2 bases; J trimming: 5 bases; junction bases outside the gene matches: 13. This CDR3 is 18 amino acids long. CDR1 SGHRS and CDR2 YFSETQ come from the germline V gene. The sequence was collected from a human patient who received a combined kidney and bone marrow transplant. Some T cells could come from the graft donor. The material sequenced was CD8+ T cells from blood (PBMCs), taken 12 months after the transplant. This chain connects TRBV5-1 to TRBJ2-2, with 9 bases lining up with TRBD2. CDR3 sequence (DNA): TGCGCCAGCAGCTTCCGCGCCGGGGGAGCGGGAGGAACCGGGGAGCTGTTTTTT. Protein: CASSFRAGGAGGTGELFF.